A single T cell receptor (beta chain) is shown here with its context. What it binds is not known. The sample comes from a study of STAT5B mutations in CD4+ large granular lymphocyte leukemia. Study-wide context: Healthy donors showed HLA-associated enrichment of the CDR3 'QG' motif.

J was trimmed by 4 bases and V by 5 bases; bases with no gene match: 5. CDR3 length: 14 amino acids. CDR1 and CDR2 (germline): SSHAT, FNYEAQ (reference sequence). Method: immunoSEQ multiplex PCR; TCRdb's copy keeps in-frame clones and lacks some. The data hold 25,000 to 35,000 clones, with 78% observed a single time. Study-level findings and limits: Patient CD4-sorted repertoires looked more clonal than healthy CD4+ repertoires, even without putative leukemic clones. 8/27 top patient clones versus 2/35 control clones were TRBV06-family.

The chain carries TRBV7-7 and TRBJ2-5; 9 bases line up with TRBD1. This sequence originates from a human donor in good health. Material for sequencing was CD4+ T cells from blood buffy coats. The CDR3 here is CASSLQGAGETQYF. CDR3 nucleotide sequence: TGTGCCAGCAGCCTACAGGGGGCGGGAGAGACCCAGTACTTC.